This T cell receptor (beta chain) was identified during a study of cytomegalovirus exposure and HLA in healthy donors. V was trimmed by 6 bases and J by 5 bases, leaving 22 bases between them. Germline CDR1 and CDR2: SGHVS and FNYEAQ. The CDR3 length is 16 residues. Study results and limitations: Earlier analysis looked at TCR beta V segments, and most were productive about 90% or about 30% of the time.

Of note for this clone: What it binds is unknown.

The PCR contained 60 Vbeta and 13 Jbeta primers. TCRdb's copy holds only in-frame clones and misses some; the assay was immunoSEQ multiplex PCR. This sample's table reports roughly 200,000 clones. This TCR came from a young man in good health and CMV-seronegative. The sequenced sample consisted of PBMCs. The chain carries TRBV7-6 and TRBJ2-5, with D perhaps TRBD2 (7 bases). The DNA for the CDR3 is TGTGCCAGCAGTATAGCGGCGGGGGCGCTCCGGGAGACCCAGTACTTC. It translates to CASSIAAGALRETQYF.